The 16 T cell receptor beta chains presented below share a single source sample, sequenced in a study of early T cells in non-severe SARS-CoV-2 infection. TCRdb fed the 5' RACE reads into MiXCR, producing one record per CDR3 protein. The repertoire holds about 88,000 distinct CDR3 sequences, more than 13% seen once, with 5.5% in the top ten. Sequencing input: whole blood. The receptors were sampled from an adult who was a healthcare worker with PCR-confirmed SARS-CoV-2 infection or an uninfected control (not recorded which).

This clonotype was picked up many times. The CDR3 spells CRGGGDTEAFF. CDR3 nucleotides: TGCCGGGGAGGCGGGGACACTGAAGCTTTCTTT. The rearrangement links TRBV20-1 to TRBJ1-1; D remains ambiguous. In germline, CDR1 is DFQATT, CDR2 SNEGSKA (reference sequence). This CDR3 contains 11 residues.

The V call is TRBV5-1, the J call TRBJ2-7; possibly TRBD1 or TRBD2 for D (5 bases each). The CDR3 is 13 amino acids. From germline, CDR1 is SGHRS and CDR2 YFSETQ. The CDR3 reads CVSRDAPSYEQYF. The DNA for the CDR3 is TGCGTCAGTCGGGACGCCCCGTCCTACGAGCAGTACTTC.

The CDR3 DNA reads as TGCAGTGCTAGTCCCAGATTATTTCGCAATGAGCAGTTCTTC. The encoded protein is CSASPRLFRNEQFF. The rearrangement links TRBV20-1 to TRBJ2-1, with D unresolved. This CDR3 has 14 amino acids. Germline V lookup: CDR1 DFQATT, CDR2 SNEGSKA (reference sequence). V was trimmed by 3 bases and J by 6 bases, leaving 15 bases between them.

The count of this clonotype is one. V gene TRBV6-1 combines with J gene TRBJ1-1, with D hard to call. In germline, CDR1 is MNHNS, CDR2 SASEGT. V gave up 1 base and J gave up 0 bases, with 9 bases separating them. CDR3 length: 15 amino acids. CDR3 region: CASSEGGGMNTEAFF. The CDR3 nucleotides are TGTGCCAGCAGTGAAGGAGGCGGGATGAACACTGAAGCTTTCTTT.

This clonotype was seen only a few times. The chain couples TRBV7-9 to TRBJ2-7, with 10 bases matching TRBD1. The CDR3 totals 14 residues. Unmatched junction bases numbered 5, after V lost 4 bases and J lost 5 bases. The germline CDR1 and CDR2 sequences are SEHNR and FQNEAQ (reference sequence). The CDR3 loop reads CASSSGTGVDEQYF. The CDR3 DNA sequence: TGTGCCAGCAGCTCCGGGACAGGGGTGGACGAGCAGTACTTC.

This chain connects TRBV29-1 to TRBJ2-7; possibly TRBD2 for D (5 bases). Germline lookup yields CDR1 SQVTM and CDR2 ANQGSEA. This CDR3 is built from 14 residues. The V gene lost 4 bases and the J gene lost 3 bases, with 16 bases spanning the gap. CDR3 residues: CSVGPRVGDYEQYF. The CDR3 DNA follows: TGCAGCGTTGGCCCCCGCGTGGGAGACTACGAGCAGTACTTC.

This clonotype occurred a few times. The chain employs TRBV4-1 and TRBJ1-5; D uncertain. CDR3 length: 15 amino acids. Germline V CDR1 and CDR2: MGHRA, YSYEKL. Trimming shortened V by 4 bases and J by 6 bases, and 16 bases separated the two germline ends. This chain's CDR3 is CASSPTPLGIQPQHF. DNA of the CDR3: TGCGCCAGCAGCCCAACCCCCCTAGGGATTCAGCCCCAGCATTTT.

The V and J genes are TRBV28 and TRBJ2-1, with D possibly being TRBD1 (5 bases). The CDR3 runs 14 residues. V lost 1 base to trimming and J lost 9 bases, with 13 bases between them. CDR1 is MDHEN, CDR2 SYDVKM, per germline. The CDR3 DNA follows: TGTGCCAGCAGTTTATCCGCTTCAGGGATTGAGCAGTTCTTC. It codes for CASSLSASGIEQFF.

The chain couples TRBV6-1 to TRBJ1-1; D gene unclear. The CDR3 runs to 13 residues. Germline V CDR1 and CDR2: MNHNS, SASEGT. V gave up 1 base and J gave up 5 bases, with 8 bases separating them. CDR3 sequence (DNA): TGTGCCAGCAGTGAAGTCCAGGTTACTGAAGCTTTCTTT. This translates into CASSEVQVTEAFF.

The chain is built from TRBV12-3 or TRBV12-4 and TRBJ2-7, with TRBD1 matching 7 bases. V dropped 6 bases and J dropped 1; count of bases not matched to a gene: 9. This CDR3 is 15 amino acids long. The DNA of the CDR3 is TGTGCCAGCAGCTCTGGACAGGTGGGATCCTACGAGCAGTACTTC. Translation: CASSSGQVGSYEQYF.

The table lists this clonotype with a few counts. The gene calls are TRBV3-1 and TRBJ2-1; TRBD2 is a possible D gene (6 bases). In germline, CDR1 is LGHDT, CDR2 YNNKEL (reference sequence). The ends were cut back, 1 base at V and 7 bases at J, with 17 bases in the middle. There are 16 residues in the CDR3. The CDR3 nucleotides read TGTGCCAGCAGCCAAGTGTCTGCCCGGGGAGGAAATGAGCAGTTCTTC. Translation gives CASSQVSARGGNEQFF.

This clonotype has a count of ten or more. This chain uses TRBV3-1 with TRBJ2-1; 7 nucleotides line up with TRBD1. Germline CDR1 is LGHDT and CDR2 is YNNKEL (reference sequence). J was trimmed by 4 bases and V by 2 bases; bases with no gene match: 5. This CDR3 comprises 15 residues. Here the CDR3 DNA reads TGTGCCAGCAGCCAACAGGGGGTCGGTTACAATGAGCAGTTCTTC. Its protein product is CASSQQGVGYNEQFF.

A word on this clonotype: A much larger clone sits a single nucleotide away, making a read error possible. In nucleotides, the CDR3 is TGTACCAGCAGCCCAACATCCCGTAATGAGCAGTTCTTC. It codes for CTSSPTSRNEQFF. The rearrangement uses TRBV11-1 and TRBJ2-1; no clear D gene. This CDR3 is 13 amino acids long. Germline lookup yields CDR1 SGHAT and CDR2 FQDESV (reference sequence).

The chain combines TRBV7-2 with TRBJ1-1; D not certain. In germline, CDR1 is SGHTA, CDR2 FQGNSA. V was trimmed by 5 bases and J by 0 bases, leaving 7 bases between them. The CDR3 covers 13 residues. CDR3 sequence reads: CASSAFLNTEAFF. In DNA, the CDR3 is TGTGCCAGCAGCGCCTTCTTGAACACTGAAGCTTTCTTT.

The rearrangement links TRBV7-9 to TRBJ2-6; a possible D gene is TRBD1 (6 bases). V was shortened by 5 bases and J by 5 bases, with 13 bases between the two germline ends. This CDR3 has 15 residues. Germline V gene lookup returns CDR1 SEHNR and CDR2 FQNEAQ (reference sequence). CDR3 residues: CASSVTGSWANVLTF. The DNA for the CDR3 is TGTGCCAGCAGCGTTACAGGGTCTTGGGCCAACGTCCTGACTTTC.

The sample holds a few counts of this clonotype. The rearrangement links TRBV20-1 to TRBJ2-1; D ambiguous. This CDR3 region has 9 residues. V shed 3 bases and J shed 8 bases, with 2 bases lying between them. Germline CDR1 reads DFQATT; CDR2 reads SNEGSKA (reference sequence). CDR3 residues: CSARYEQFF. The CDR3, as DNA: TGCAGTGCTAGGTATGAGCAGTTCTTC.